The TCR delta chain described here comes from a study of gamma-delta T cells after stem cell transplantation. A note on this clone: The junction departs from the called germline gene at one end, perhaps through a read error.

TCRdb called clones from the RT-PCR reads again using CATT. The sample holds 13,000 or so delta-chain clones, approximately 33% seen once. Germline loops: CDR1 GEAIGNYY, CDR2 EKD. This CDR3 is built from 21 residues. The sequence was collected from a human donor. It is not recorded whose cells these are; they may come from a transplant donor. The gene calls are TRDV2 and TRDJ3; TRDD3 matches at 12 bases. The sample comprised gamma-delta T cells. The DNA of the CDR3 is TGTGCCTGTGACACCGATCTGGGGGATACGCCGAGCTCCTGTGACACCCGACAGATGTTTTTC. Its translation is CACDTDLGDTPSSCDTRQMFF.